A selection of T cell receptor beta chains follows, all from one sample in a study of glioma-infiltrating T cells after dendritic cell vaccination. This table comes from immunoSEQ multiplex PCR, and its TCRdb copy is limited to in-frame clones, with some not included. The top ten clones hold 2.5% to 3% of a sample with tens of thousands of clones, more than 75% of them seen once. The specimen was blood, collected before dendritic cell vaccination. The source is a human donor with glioblastoma. The CDR3 runs from the conserved cysteine through the conserved F or W.

j_gene | v_gene | CDR3aa
TRBJ2-7 | TRBV4-3 | CASSPRTGSYEQYF
TRBJ2-7 | TRBV4-1 | CASSHARDYSYEQYF
TRBJ1-1 | TRBV13 | CASTTRGGTEAFF
TRBJ2-4 | TRBV2 | CASSAGTGGSKVKNIQYF
TRBJ2-7 | TRBV2 | CASPRKDTNYEQYF
TRBJ1-1 | TRBV11-3 | CASSKDPGSTEAFF
TRBJ1-6 | TRBV30 | CAWSVRGYNSPLHF
TRBJ2-1 | TRBV19 | CASCPAENPHEQFF
TRBJ2-6 | TRBV10-2 | CASSLPSGANVLTF
TRBJ2-7 | TRBV2 | CASSSDSFSYEQYF
TRBJ1-5 | TRBV5-1 | CASSLGTDSNQPQHF
TRBJ2-7 | TRBV9 | CASSVSGTIYEQYF
TRBJ1-3 | TRBV6-5 | CASSLTPGSRNTIYF
TRBJ2-1 | TRBV29-1 | CSAGGTEQFF
TRBJ2-3 | TRBV5-4 | CASSLEGLAGVGGTDTQYF
NA | TRBV15 | CATSMTGRAYEQYF
TRBJ2-3 | TRBV10-3 | CAISGLRTSGNSTDTQYF
TRBJ2-3 | TRBV7-8 | CASSFSGGGALDTQYF
TRBJ2-1 | TRBV30 | CAWSFSRNHNEQFF
TRBJ1-1 | TRBV7-9 | CASSWTGETEAFF
TRBJ1-1 | TRBV7-9 | CASSSGTGGRNTEAFF
TRBJ2-5 | TRBV29-1 | CSVTRTGQETQYF
TRBJ1-5 | TRBV7-9 | CASSLGTGGGPQHF
TRBJ1-1 | TRBV4-3 | CASSQERQLYTEAFF
TRBJ2-1 | TRBV6-5 | CASSYGLAGANEQFF
TRBJ2-5 | TRBV19 | CASSTPLSDRGETQYF
TRBJ2-7 | TRBV7-2 | CASSSDRGRRSYEQYF
TRBJ2-1 | TRBV7-2 | CASGTGTGGNEQFF
TRBJ1-1 | TRBV5-4 | CASSLTQGALEAFF
TRBJ2-2 | TRBV7-9 | CASSPGVAATGELFF
TRBJ1-1 | TRBV7-9 | CASSPHTTGGGLANTEAFF
TRBJ2-6 | TRBV29-1 | CSVPSGANVLTF
TRBJ1-2 | TRBV10-2 | CASRGDSSRGYTF
TRBJ1-1 | TRBV7-6 | CASSTPGRNTEAFF
TRBJ1-1 | TRBV6-5 | CASSYRGSFREAFF
TRBJ2-7 | TRBV2 | CASAGTQSSYEQYF